This is a list of T cell receptor beta chains from one sample in a study of T-cell reconstitution after alpha-beta-depleted transplantation in children. TCRdb reprocessed the PCR reads via MiXCR and lists one record per CDR3 protein. Of hundreds of thousands of distinct CDR3 sequences listed, approximately 10% are singletons. Sample: PBMCs from the stem cell graft donor, taken from the stem cell graft. The receptor source for this set is a human donor who donated a stem cell graft to a child with acute myeloid leukemia. The CDR3 runs from the conserved cysteine through the conserved F or W. A D gene is named only where the DNA matches it firmly. The size entry is marked missing in some rows and otherwise reads once, few, many or a size class.

D gene | J gene | V gene | clone size | CDR3 protein | CDR3 DNA
TRBD2 | TRBJ2-3 | TRBV5-1 | few | CASSFEGLARQGTQYF | TGCGCCAGCAGCTTTGAGGGACTAGCGCGACAGGGGACGCAGTATTTT
TRBD2 | TRBJ2-7 | TRBV6-5 | many | CASSYSPLAGGFYEQYF | TGTGCCAGCAGTTACTCGCCCTTGGCGGGAGGTTTCTACGAGCAGTACTTC
- | TRBJ2-1 | TRBV10-3 | few | CAIRQRDEQFF | TGTGCCATCAGGCAGCGCGATGAGCAGTTCTTC
- | TRBJ2-7 | TRBV19 | - | CASTKGGAAYEQYF | TGTGCCAGTACCAAAGGAGGGGCCGCCTACGAGCAGTACTTC
- | TRBJ2-6 | TRBV7-3 | - | CASSSGLNSGANVLTF | TGTGCCAGCAGCTCGGGACTTAACTCTGGGGCCAACGTCCTGACTTTC
- | TRBJ2-4 | TRBV4-2 | many | CASGERGGQDIQYF | TGTGCCAGCGGAGAAAGGGGCGGGCAGGACATTCAGTACTTC
- | TRBJ2-3 | TRBV4-3 | - | CASSQDRPGTTQYF | TGCGCCAGCAGCCAAGATCGGCCTGGAACCACGCAGTATTTT
- | TRBJ1-1 | TRBV6-2/TRBV6-3 | - | CASSGRVNTEAFF | TGTGCCAGCAGTGGGAGGGTGAACACTGAAGCTTTCTTT
- | TRBJ2-2 | TRBV5-1 | - | CASSPLARGPGELFF | TGCGCCAGCAGCCCCTTAGCCAGGGGCCCCGGGGAGCTGTTTTTT
TRBD2 | TRBJ2-2 | TRBV10-3 | many | CAISGTSGRVNTGELFF | TGTGCCATCAGTGGGACTAGCGGGAGGGTCAACACCGGGGAGCTGTTTTTT
- | TRBJ2-1 | TRBV10-3 | few | CAISVRDDKAYNEQFF | TGTGCCATCAGTGTGAGGGACGATAAGGCCTACAATGAGCAGTTCTTC
TRBD2 | TRBJ2-7 | TRBV15 | few | CATSRDRAGEDEQYF | TGTGCCACCAGCAGAGATCGGGCGGGAGAGGACGAGCAGTACTTC